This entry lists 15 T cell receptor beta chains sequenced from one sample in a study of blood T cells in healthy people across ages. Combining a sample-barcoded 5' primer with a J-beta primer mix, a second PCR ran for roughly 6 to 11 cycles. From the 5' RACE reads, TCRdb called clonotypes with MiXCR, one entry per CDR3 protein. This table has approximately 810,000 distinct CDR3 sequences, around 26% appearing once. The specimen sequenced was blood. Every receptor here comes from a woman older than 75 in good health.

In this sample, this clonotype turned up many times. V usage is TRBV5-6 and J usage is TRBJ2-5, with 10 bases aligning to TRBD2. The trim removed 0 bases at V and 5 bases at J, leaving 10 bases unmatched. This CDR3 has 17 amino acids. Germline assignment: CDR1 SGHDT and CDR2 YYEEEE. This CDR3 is CASSLALAGARGETQYF. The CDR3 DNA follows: TGTGCCAGCAGCTTGGCGCTAGCGGGGGCCAGAGGGGAGACCCAGTACTTC.

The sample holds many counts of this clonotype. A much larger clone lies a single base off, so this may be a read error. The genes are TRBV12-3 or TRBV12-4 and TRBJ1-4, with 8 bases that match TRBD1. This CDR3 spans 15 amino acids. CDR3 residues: CASSFGTGGSEKRFF. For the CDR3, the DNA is TGTGCCAGCAGTTTTGGCACAGGGGGAAGTGAAAAACGGTTTTTT.

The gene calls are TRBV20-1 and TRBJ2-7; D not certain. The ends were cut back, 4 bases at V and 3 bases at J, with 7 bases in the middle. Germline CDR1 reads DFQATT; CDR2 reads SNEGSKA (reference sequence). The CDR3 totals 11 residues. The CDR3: CSAIGDYEQYF. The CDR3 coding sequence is TGCAGTGCTATAGGAGACTACGAGCAGTACTTC.

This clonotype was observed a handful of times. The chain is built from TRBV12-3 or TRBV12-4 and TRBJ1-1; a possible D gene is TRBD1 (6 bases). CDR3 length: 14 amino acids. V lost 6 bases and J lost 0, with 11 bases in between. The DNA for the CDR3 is TGTGCCAGCAGATCCGGGACAATGAACACTGAAGCTTTCTTT. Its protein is CASRSGTMNTEAFF.

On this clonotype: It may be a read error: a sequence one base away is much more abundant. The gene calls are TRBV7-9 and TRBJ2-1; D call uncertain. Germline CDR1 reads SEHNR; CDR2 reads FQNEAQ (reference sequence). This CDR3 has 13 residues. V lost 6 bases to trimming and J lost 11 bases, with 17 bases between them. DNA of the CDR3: TGTGCCAGCAGTCAAGAGGTGGGGAATCAGCAGTTCTTC. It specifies CASSQEVGNQQFF.

CDR3 in DNA: TGTGCCATCAGTGACGGACAGCCCTACGAGCAGTACTTC. This gives the protein CAISDGQPYEQYF. The genes are TRBV10-3 and TRBJ2-7; tentative D call: TRBD1 (6 bases). The CDR3 consists of 13 residues. Between the trimmed V and J ends, which lost 3 bases and 2 bases, there was a span of 8 bases. The germline V gene encodes CDR1 ENHRY and CDR2 SYGVKD.

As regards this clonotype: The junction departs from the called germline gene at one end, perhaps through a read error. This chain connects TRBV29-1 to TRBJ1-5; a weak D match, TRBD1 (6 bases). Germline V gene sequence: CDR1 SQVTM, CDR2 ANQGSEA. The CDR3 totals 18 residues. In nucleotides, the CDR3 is TGCGGCGTCGAAGGGGCAGGGGTTGATAGGAGGACGCATCAGCCCCAGCATTTT. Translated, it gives CGVEGAGVDRRTHQPQHF.

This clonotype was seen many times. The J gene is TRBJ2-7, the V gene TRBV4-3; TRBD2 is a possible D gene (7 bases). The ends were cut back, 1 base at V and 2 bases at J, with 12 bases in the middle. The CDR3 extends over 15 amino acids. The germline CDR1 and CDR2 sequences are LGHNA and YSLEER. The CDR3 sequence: CASSQVGGPAYEQYF. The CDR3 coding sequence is TGCGCCAGCAGCCAAGTGGGGGGGCCCGCCTACGAGCAGTACTTC.

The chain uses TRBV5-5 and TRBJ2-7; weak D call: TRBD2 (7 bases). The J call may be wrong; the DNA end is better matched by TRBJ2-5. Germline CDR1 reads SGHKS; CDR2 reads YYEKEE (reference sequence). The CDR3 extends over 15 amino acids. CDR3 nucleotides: TGTGCCAGCAGCTCGATAGAGGGGGGGTCGGAGACCCAGTACTTC. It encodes CASSSIEGGSETQYF.

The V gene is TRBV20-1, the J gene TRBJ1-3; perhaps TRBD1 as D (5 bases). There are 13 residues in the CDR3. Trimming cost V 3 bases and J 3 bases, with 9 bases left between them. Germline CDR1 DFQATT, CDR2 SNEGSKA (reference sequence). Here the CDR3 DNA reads TGCAGTGCTAGTCGTGACAGTGGAAACACCATATATTTT. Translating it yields CSASRDSGNTIYF.

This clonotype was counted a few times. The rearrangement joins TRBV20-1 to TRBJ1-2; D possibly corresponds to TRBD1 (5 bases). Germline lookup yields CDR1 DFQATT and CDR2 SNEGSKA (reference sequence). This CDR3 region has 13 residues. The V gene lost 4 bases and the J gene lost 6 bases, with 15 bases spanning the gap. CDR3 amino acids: CSAMVQAYDGYTF. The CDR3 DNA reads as TGCAGTGCTATGGTACAGGCATATGATGGCTACACCTTC.

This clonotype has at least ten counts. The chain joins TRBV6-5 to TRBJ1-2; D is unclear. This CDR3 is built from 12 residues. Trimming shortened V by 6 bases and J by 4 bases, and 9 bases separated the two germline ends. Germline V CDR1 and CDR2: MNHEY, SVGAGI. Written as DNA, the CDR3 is TGTGCCAGCAGGGTAGGGATCTATGGCTACACCTTC. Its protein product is CASRVGIYGYTF.

CDR3 DNA: TGTGCCAGCAGCAAGTATCGGACAGGGGATGGAGAGACCCAGTACTTC. This gives the protein CASSKYRTGDGETQYF. V and J are TRBV7-9 and TRBJ2-5; 9 positions match TRBD1. The CDR3 runs to 16 residues. Germline loops: CDR1 SEHNR, CDR2 FQNEAQ (reference sequence). Trimming at V came to 5 bases and at J to 4 bases, leaving 11 bases not matched to a gene.

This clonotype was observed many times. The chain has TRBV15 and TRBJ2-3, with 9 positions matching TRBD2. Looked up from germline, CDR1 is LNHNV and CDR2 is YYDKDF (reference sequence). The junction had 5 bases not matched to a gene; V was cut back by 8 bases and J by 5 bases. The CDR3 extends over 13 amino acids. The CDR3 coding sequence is TGTGCCACCGCCCTAGCGGGGAAAGATACGCAGTATTTT. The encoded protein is CATALAGKDTQYF. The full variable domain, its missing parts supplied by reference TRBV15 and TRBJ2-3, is DAMVIQNPRYQVTQFGKPVTLSCSQTLNHNVMYWYQQKSSQAPKLLFHYYDKDFNNEADTPDNFQSRRPNTSFCFLDIRSPGLGDTAMYLCATALAGKDTQYFGPGTRLTVL.

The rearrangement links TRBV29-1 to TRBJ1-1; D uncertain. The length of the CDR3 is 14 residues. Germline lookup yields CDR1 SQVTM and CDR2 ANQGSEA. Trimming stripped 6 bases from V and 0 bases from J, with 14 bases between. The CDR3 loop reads CSVTRERLNTEAFF. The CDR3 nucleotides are TGCAGCGTAACCAGAGAGCGTCTGAACACTGAAGCTTTCTTT.